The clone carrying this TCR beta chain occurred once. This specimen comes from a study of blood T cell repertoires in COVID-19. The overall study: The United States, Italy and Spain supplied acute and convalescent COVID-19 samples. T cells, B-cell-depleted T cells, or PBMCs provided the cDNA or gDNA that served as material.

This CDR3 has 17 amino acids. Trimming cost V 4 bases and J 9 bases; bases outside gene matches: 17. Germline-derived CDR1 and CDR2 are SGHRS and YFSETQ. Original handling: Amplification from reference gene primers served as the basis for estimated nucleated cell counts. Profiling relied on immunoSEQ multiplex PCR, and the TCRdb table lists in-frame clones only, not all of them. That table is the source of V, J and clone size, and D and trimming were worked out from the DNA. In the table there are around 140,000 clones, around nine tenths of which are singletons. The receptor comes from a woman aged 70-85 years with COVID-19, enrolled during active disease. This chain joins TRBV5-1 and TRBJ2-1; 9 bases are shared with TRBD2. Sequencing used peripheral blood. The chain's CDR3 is CASSPIHLAGPAGEQFF. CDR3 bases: TGCGCCAGCAGCCCCATCCACCTAGCGGGACCGGCGGGTGAGCAGTTCTTC. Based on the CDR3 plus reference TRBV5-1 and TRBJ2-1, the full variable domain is KAGVTQTPRYLIKTRGQQVTLSCSPISGHRSVSWYQQTPGQGLQFLFEYFSETQRNKGNFPGRFSGRQFSNSRSEMNVSTLELGDSALYLCASSPIHLAGPAGEQFFGPGTRLTVL.